The rows below give T cell receptor beta chains drawn from one sample of a study of T cell changes during pregnancy in multiple sclerosis. Clones were sequenced by immunoSEQ multiplex PCR, and TCRdb holds only the in-frame ones, with some missing. The sample contains about 17,000 clones, 80% to 90% of which appear only once. The specimen comprised CD8+ T cells from peripheral blood mononuclear cells, sampled in the second trimester of pregnancy. The receptor set was obtained from a female donor in good health, enrolled as a control in a pregnancy study. The CDR3 runs from the conserved cysteine through the conserved F or W. The D gene is left open where the match is weak. Clone sizes are given selectively: once, few, many, or a class where the clone is expanded.

TRBV9	-	TRBJ2-1	-	TGTGCCAGCAATCCAGGGGGGAGCTCCTACAATGAGCAGTTCTTC	CASNPGGSSYNEQFF
TRBV6-4	TRBD2	TRBJ2-2	-	TGTGCCAGCAGTCCCTCCAGCGGGGGTACGGCCGGGGAGCTGTTTTTT	CASSPSSGGTAGELFF
TRBV28	-	TRBJ1-1	-	TGTGCCAGCAGTTTCGTAGCCTTGGGGGGGAACACTGAAGCTTTCTTT	CASSFVALGGNTEAFF
TRBV7-3	TRBD1	TRBJ1-2	-	TGTGCCAGCAGCTTTGGGTCAGGGGGCGCTTATGGCTACACCTTC	CASSFGSGGAYGYTF
TRBV4-1	TRBD2	TRBJ2-5	-	TGCGCCAGCAGCCAAGTCCCTAGCGGGGGGGTGGGGCCCGGAGAGACCCAGTACTTC	CASSQVPSGGVGPGETQYF
TRBV4-1	TRBD2	TRBJ2-2	-	TGCGCCAGCAGCCAAGACACTAGCGGGGGGGAGAACACCGGGGAGCTGTTTTTT	CASSQDTSGGENTGELFF
TRBV7-3	TRBD1	TRBJ1-1	once	TGTGCCAGCAGCGGTAGTTTTGAAGTTGACAGGGATAACACTGAAGCTTTCTTT	CASSGSFEVDRDNTEAFF
TRBV9	-	TRBJ2-3	-	TGTGCCAGCAGGGAGTATAGCACAGATACGCAGTATTTT	CASREYSTDTQYF
TRBV7-6	-	TRBJ1-4	few	TGTGCCAGCCGGGAGGACCCTAATGAAAAACTGTTTTTT	CASREDPNEKLFF
TRBV11-2	-	TRBJ1-2	medium-sized	TGTGCGTCGGGAGGCTCTAACTATGGCTACACCTTC	CASGGSNYGYTF
TRBV5-4	-	TRBJ1-1	-	TGTGCCAGCAGCCGGCACCGGGGGGGGTCGGGGATGAACACTGAAGCTTTCTTT	CASSRHRGGSGMNTEAFF
TRBV4-3	TRBD2	TRBJ2-1	-	TGCGCCAGCAGCCATCCAGCGGGGCCGTCCTACAATGAGCAGTTCTTC	CASSHPAGPSYNEQFF
TRBV6-5	-	TRBJ2-1	-	TGTGCCAGCACCATACTCGGGAGCAATGAGCAGTTCTTC	CASTILGSNEQFF
TRBV4-3	TRBD1	TRBJ2-5	-	TGCGCCAGCAGCTCTCGACAGGGGATCAGGGAGACCCAGTACTTC	CASSSRQGIRETQYF
TRBV11-2	TRBD1	TRBJ1-1	-	TGTGCCAGCAGCCGCGGCGGTGGGACAGTGAACACTGAAGCTTTCTTT	CASSRGGGTVNTEAFF
TRBV2	-	TRBJ1-5	few	TGTGCCAGCAGTGATCAAGGGGGCAATCAGCCCCAGCATTTT	CASSDQGGNQPQHF
TRBV6-5	-	TRBJ2-7	once	TGTGCCAGCAGGAATCAGGGTGAGGACCCTTACGAGCAGTACTTC	CASRNQGEDPYEQYF
TRBV9	-	TRBJ2-7	-	TGTGCCAGCAGCGTAGACGTGGCAGGGTCTCTTTACGAGCAGTACTTC	CASSVDVAGSLYEQYF
TRBV5-1	-	TRBJ2-7	-	TGCGCCAGCAGCTTCACTAGACAATCCTACGAGCAGTACTTC	CASSFTRQSYEQYF
TRBV13	-	TRBJ1-1	-	TGTGCCAGCAGCTTTCAGACAGAAGGGCCAGAAGCTTTCTTT	CASSFQTEGPEAFF
TRBV14	TRBD2	TRBJ2-3	-	TGTGCCAGCAGCCAAGATGTCGGTAGCGGGGCCTTCGGGACAGATACGCAGTATTTT	CASSQDVGSGAFGTDTQYF
TRBV6-6	TRBD2	TRBJ2-3	-	TGTGCCAGCAGTTACACGGCGGGGGAGCCGGGGGATACGCAGTATTTT	CASSYTAGEPGDTQYF
TRBV4-2	TRBD1	TRBJ1-4	-	TGTGCCAGCAGCCTGAATGTGCAGGGGGCGAACGAAAAACTGTTTTTT	CASSLNVQGANEKLFF
TRBV11-2	-	TRBJ1-6	-	TGTGCCAGCAGCTTAGATCCCGGGTTGAATTCACCCCTCCACTTT	CASSLDPGLNSPLHF
TRBV13	-	TRBJ2-2	-	TGTGCCAGCAGTTGGGGCAGGGCCCTCGGGGAGCTGTTTTTT	CASSWGRALGELFF
TRBV13	-	TRBJ1-6	-	TGTGCCAGCGCCAGGGGTAATTCACCCCTCCACTTT	CASARGNSPLHF
TRBV27	TRBD1	TRBJ2-7	-	TGTGCCAGCATCCGATCCGGGACAGGGGGCAGCGAGCAGTACTTC	CASIRSGTGGSEQYF
TRBV9	-	TRBJ1-6	-	TGTGCCAGCAGCCCCCGAGGGGGGGAGAGCTCCTATAATTCACCCCTCCACTTT	CASSPRGGESSYNSPLHF
TRBV7-9	TRBD1	TRBJ1-4	-	TGTGCCAGCAGCCACCCGGACAGGGAAAAACTGTTTTTT	CASSHPDREKLFF
TRBV11-2	-	TRBJ1-2	-	TGTGCCAGCAGCTTAGATCAGGAACTCTATGGCTACACCTTC	CASSLDQELYGYTF
TRBV6-5	-	TRBJ2-3	-	TGTGCCAGCAGTAAAATGGACACCTACACAGATACGCAGTATTTT	CASSKMDTYTDTQYF
TRBV10-2	-	TRBJ2-7	-	TGCGCCACCCGCCGGGCAGGGTGGACCTACGAGCAGTACTTC	CATRRAGWTYEQYF
TRBV29-1	TRBD1	TRBJ1-1	large	TGCAGCGTGATGGGGACAGGGGGCGGCACTGAAGCTTTCTTT	CSVMGTGGGTEAFF
TRBV11-2	-	TRBJ2-7	-	TGTGCCAGCAGCCCCCAGGGGTGGACCTACGAGCAGTACTTC	CASSPQGWTYEQYF
TRBV10-2	TRBD2	TRBJ2-7	few	TGCGCCAGCAGTGAGCCGGGACTAGCTTCCGAGCAGTACTTC	CASSEPGLASEQYF
TRBV7-2	TRBD2	TRBJ2-3	-	TGTGCCAGCAGCCCCCTGACTAGCGTGGATCCCACAGATACGCAGTATTTT	CASSPLTSVDPTDTQYF
TRBV6-5	-	TRBJ1-5	-	TGTGCCAGCAGTTTTACCACAGGGAGGGAGGATCAGCCCCAGCATTTT	CASSFTTGREDQPQHF
TRBV5-4	-	TRBJ2-7	-	TGTGCCAGCAGCTGGAGAGGGAGCTCCTACGAGCAGTACTTC	CASSWRGSSYEQYF
TRBV6-5	-	TRBJ2-7	-	TGTGCCAGCAGTTACTCCTGGGGGGACTCCTACGAGCAGTACTTC	CASSYSWGDSYEQYF
TRBV10-3	-	TRBJ2-7	-	TGTGCCATCAGTGAAAGGGGGACGGCCTACGAGCAGTACTTC	CAISERGTAYEQYF
TRBV4-2	TRBD2	TRBJ2-3	few	TGTGCCAGCAGCCAGGGTGGGGGGGGATTTACGCAGTATTTT	CASSQGGGGFTQYF
TRBV7-2	TRBD2	TRBJ2-7	once	TGTGCCAGCACGCCGGGACTAGCGGTAGCCTACGAGCAGTACTTC	CASTPGLAVAYEQYF